This paragraph reports one T cell receptor (beta chain). Enrolment of Seattle patients took place during active infection, and they were followed longitudinally. These data come from a study of blood T cell repertoires in COVID-19. This CDR3 is built from 13 residues. Trimming at V came to 4 bases and at J to 5 bases, leaving 5 bases not matched to a gene. Germline CDR1 SGHRS, CDR2 YFSETQ. Data came from immunoSEQ multiplex PCR; TCRdb stores just in-frame clones and leaves some out. The table includes some 300,000 clones, around 90% detected once. V usage is TRBV5-1 and J usage is TRBJ2-5; TRBD2 matches 7 bases. This receptor was obtained from a woman between 40 and 50 years old with COVID-19, enrolled during active disease. Sequenced sample: peripheral blood. The CDR3 here is CASSGAGGETQYF. For the CDR3, the DNA is TGCGCCAGCAGCGGAGCCGGGGGGGAGACCCAGTACTTC.